The rows below give T cell receptor beta chains drawn from one sample of a study of shared clonotypes between healthy human individuals. The method was immunoSEQ multiplex PCR; TCRdb's version includes in-frame clones alone and lacks a portion of them. The table includes around 1.1 million clones, roughly 77% detected once. What was sequenced was memory CD4+ T cells from PBMCs. These receptors all come from a man younger than 30 in good health. Some clones in this sample may be carry-over from other donors' samples. CDR3s include the opening cysteine and the closing phenylalanine or tryptophan. A D gene is named only where the DNA matches it firmly. Clone sizes are given selectively: once, few, many, or a class where the clone is expanded.

j_call,v_call,clone_size,d_call,cdr3_nt,cdr3_aa
TRBJ2-1,TRBV7-8,few,.,TGTGCCAGCAGCCAGACTAGTTACAATGAGCAGTTCTTC,CASSQTSYNEQFF
TRBJ2-1,TRBV6-4,.,TRBD1,TGTGCCAGCAGTGACTCGGGTACAGGGGATGAGCAGTTCTTC,CASSDSGTGDEQFF
TRBJ2-7,TRBV7-2,.,.,TGTGCCAGCAGCCTCGACCACGAGCAGTACTTC,CASSLDHEQYF
TRBJ1-4,TRBV5-1,.,.,TGCGCCAGCACCTACGGGACGACTAATGAAAAACTGTTTTTT,CASTYGTTNEKLFF
TRBJ1-2,TRBV6-6,once,.,TGTGCCAGCAGTCCTACAGGGAATTATAACTATGGCTACACCTTC,CASSPTGNYNYGYTF
TRBJ1-1,TRBV7-1,.,.,TGTGCCAGCAGCTGGACGGACACTGAAGCTTTCTTT,CASSWTDTEAFF
TRBJ2-3,TRBV2,.,.,TGTGCCAGCGGGAGAGCCCTTGACACAGATACGCAGTATTTT,CASGRALDTDTQYF
TRBJ2-1,TRBV18,.,.,TGTGCCAGCTCACCACCGTGGTCTGCCTACAATGAGCAGTTCTTC,CASSPPWSAYNEQFF
TRBJ2-3,TRBV30,.,.,TGTGCCTGGAGTGACAGGGGAGGGGCAGATACGCAGTATTTT,CAWSDRGGADTQYF
TRBJ2-6,TRBV5-4,.,.,TGTGCCAGCAGCCCCGGAGGGTCTGGGGCCAACGTCCTGACTTTC,CASSPGGSGANVLTF
TRBJ1-1,TRBV2,.,.,TGTGCCAGCAGTGTGGCGGCAACGAACACTGAAGCTTTCTTT,CASSVAATNTEAFF
TRBJ1-4,TRBV9,.,TRBD1,TGTGCCAGCAGCCCCGGGACAGGGATCTTCGGTGAAAAACTGTTTTTT,CASSPGTGIFGEKLFF
TRBJ2-5,TRBV5-4,.,TRBD2,TGTGCCAGCAGCTTGGTGGCTAGCGGGGGGCAAGAGACCCAGTACTTC,CASSLVASGGQETQYF
TRBJ2-2,TRBV7-6,.,TRBD1,TGTGCCAGCAGCGCCTGGACAGGGGCGGCCGGGGAGCTGTTTTTT,CASSAWTGAAGELFF
TRBJ2-7,TRBV2,few,.,TGTGCCAGCAGGCTCAGGGGGGCAGGTAGCGAGCAGTACTTC,CASRLRGAGSEQYF
TRBJ2-3,TRBV7-3,few,.,TGTGCCAGCAGCTTAACTCCAGATACGCAGTATTTT,CASSLTPDTQYF
TRBJ2-1,TRBV18,.,TRBD2,TGTGCCAGCTCACCAGCGGGAGGCCGGAGGGATGAGCAGTTCTTC,CASSPAGGRRDEQFF
TRBJ2-7,TRBV21-1,.,.,TGTGCCAGCAGCAAATCGGGCAGCTACGAGCAGTACTTC,CASSKSGSYEQYF
TRBJ2-7,TRBV7-3,.,.,TGTGCCAGCAGCTTAGAGTACGGGAACGAGCAGTACTTC,CASSLEYGNEQYF
TRBJ2-1,TRBV7-2,.,.,TGTGCCAGCAGCTTAGTTGGGTCGCCGTTCTTC,CASSLVGSPFF
TRBJ2-7,TRBV6-1,.,.,TGTGCCAGCACCAATCTCAGTGACGAGCAGTACTTC,CASTNLSDEQYF
TRBJ1-2,TRBV5-1,once,.,TGCGCCAGCAGCTCGGGCTTTATCGGCCCCAACTATGGCTACACCTTC,CASSSGFIGPNYGYTF
TRBJ2-7,TRBV7-2,few,TRBD2,TGTGCCAGCAGCTCCCAATTACCGGGAGGATATGAGCAGTACTTC,CASSSQLPGGYEQYF
TRBJ2-6,TRBV5-1,.,.,TGCGCCAGCAGCTCGGGACGGGCAGCGATCTCTGGGGCCAACGTCCTGACTTTC,CASSSGRAAISGANVLTF
TRBJ2-7,TRBV12-2,.,.,TGTGCAAGGAGGGGACCCCTGGGGCTCGAGCAGTACTTC,CARRGPLGLEQYF
TRBJ1-5,TRBV6-1,.,.,TGTGCCAGCAGTGAATTCCAGGGATGGAGCAATCAGCCCCAGCATTTT,CASSEFQGWSNQPQHF
TRBJ2-1,TRBV29-1,.,.,TGCAGCGTTTCCCCGGTTCTCTCCTACAATGAGCAGTTCTTC,CSVSPVLSYNEQFF
TRBJ1-6,TRBV5-1,.,.,TGCGCCACCTGGACGGACAGTCTCAGGTCACCCCTCCACTTT,CATWTDSLRSPLHF
TRBJ1-2,TRBV28,.,TRBD1,TGTGCCAGCAGTTCCCGGGACAGGGGGATTCATGGCTACACCTTC,CASSSRDRGIHGYTF
TRBJ1-2,TRBV28,.,TRBD1,TGTGCCAGCAGCCTACAGGGGGCGCGCCGGGGCTATGGCTACACCTTC,CASSLQGARRGYGYTF
TRBJ2-4,TRBV2,few,.,TGTGCCAGCAGTGAAGCGATGGAGGGGGGTTGGATGTTC,CASSEAMEGGWMF
TRBJ1-1,TRBV6-5,few,.,TGTGCCAGCAGTTACGGGACCGCCACTGAAGCTTTCTTT,CASSYGTATEAFF
TRBJ2-5,TRBV7-3,.,TRBD2,TGTGCCAGCAGCTTAACTAGCGGGAGACAAGAGACCCAGTACTTC,CASSLTSGRQETQYF
TRBJ2-2,TRBV2,few,TRBD1,TGTGCCAGCAGTGGACAGGGGAGAGCTGGGACCGGGGAGCTGTTTTTT,CASSGQGRAGTGELFF
TRBJ2-7,TRBV9,.,TRBD1,TGTGCCAGCAGCGTAGGAGGGACAGTCTACGAGCAGTACTTC,CASSVGGTVYEQYF
TRBJ1-1,TRBV10-3,.,.,TGTGCCATCAGTGAACCGGCGGGGGAAGCTTTCTTT,CAISEPAGEAFF
TRBJ2-1,TRBV29-1,.,TRBD2,TGCAGCGTCCAATTTCGCCCGACTAGCGGGAGCCGGGATGAGCAGTTCTTC,CSVQFRPTSGSRDEQFF
TRBJ2-3,TRBV29-1,.,.,TGCAGCGTTGAGCCGGTGGATACGCAGTATTTT,CSVEPVDTQYF
TRBJ2-2,TRBV7-9,.,.,TGTGCCAGCAGCTATCTAGGGACCGGGGAGCTGTTTTTT,CASSYLGTGELFF
TRBJ2-1,TRBV7-3,once,TRBD1,TGTGCCAGCAGCCGACAGGGGATCAATGAGCAGTTCTTC,CASSRQGINEQFF
TRBJ1-5,TRBV2,.,.,TGTGCCAGCCTGAGGGAGGCGGGCAATCAGCCCCAGCATTTT,CASLREAGNQPQHF
TRBJ1-5,TRBV18,few,.,TGTGCCAGCTCAAATGGATGGGGCGGCAATCAGCCCCAGCATTTT,CASSNGWGGNQPQHF
TRBJ2-5,TRBV7-2,.,.,TGTGCCAGCAGCTTAGGTCAGGGCGGTGGACGGACCCAGTACTTC,CASSLGQGGGRTQYF
TRBJ2-1,TRBV14,.,TRBD2,TGTGCCAGCAGCCAGATAGCGGGAGTAAATAGGGATGAGCAGTTCTTC,CASSQIAGVNRDEQFF
TRBJ1-1,TRBV5-1,.,.,TGCGCCAGCAGCTTGACCGGTGAGGGGGATATTGAAGCTTTCTTT,CASSLTGEGDIEAFF
TRBJ2-5,TRBV5-1,.,.,TGCGCCAGCAGCTCCGCTCAAGAGACCCAGTACTTC,CASSSAQETQYF